The table lists the clone carrying this T cell receptor beta chain with a count of one. What it binds is not known. V gave up 3 bases and J gave up 0 bases, with 12 bases separating them. The CDR3 is made up of 16 amino acids. Germline-derived CDR1 and CDR2 are SGHNT and YYREEE (reference sequence). The data were obtained in a study of cytomegalovirus exposure and HLA in healthy donors. Regarding the study as a whole: Reports indicated that the classifier achieved high specificity and sensitivity in diagnosing cytomegalovirus status.

Repertoires were generated with immunoSEQ multiplex PCR, while TCRdb's copy carries only in-frame clones and drops some. The sample holds about 260,000 clones, 90% seen once. This clonotype originated in a woman aged 25-40 years in good health and CMV-seronegative. Sequencing was done on a sample of PBMCs. The chain couples TRBV5-4 to TRBJ2-2; possible D gene TRBD2, 6 bases. The CDR3 region is CASSSIRGTNTGELFF. CDR3 DNA: TGTGCCAGCAGCTCCATCCGGGGGACGAACACCGGGGAGCTGTTTTTT.